The source of this T cell receptor beta chain is a study of beta chain features in type 1 diabetes. Study-wide points: VDJ junctions from type 1 diabetes patients carried fewer insertions and larger deletions. In every one of the four CD4+ subsets, TCRB CDR3s were moderately but significantly shorter in Type 1 diabetes patients. PCR, the amplification step, might favor shorter templates, equally in patients and controls.

V shed 5 bases and J 3 bases; nucleotides not matched to a gene: 7. Germline assignment: CDR1 SEHNR and CDR2 FQNEAQ (reference sequence). The CDR3 covers 15 residues. All of the sorted populations showed purity greater than 95%. As every portion of the isolated RNA was reverse transcribed, the sequencing read expressed TCRB transcripts. The repertoire was sequenced with immunoSEQ multiplex PCR; TCRdb's copy has only in-frame clones and lacks some. The sample records 200,000 to 250,000 clones, 27% being singletons. As to this clone: Its antigen remains unknown.

This chain links TRBV7-9 with TRBJ2-7; 10 nucleotides match TRBD1. The sample was central memory CD4+ T cells from blood. The sequence came from a man aged 25 to 45 in good health. CDR3 in DNA: TGTGCCAGCAGCCAAAGACAGGGGGCCTTCTACGAGCAGTACTTC. Translation: CASSQRQGAFYEQYF.